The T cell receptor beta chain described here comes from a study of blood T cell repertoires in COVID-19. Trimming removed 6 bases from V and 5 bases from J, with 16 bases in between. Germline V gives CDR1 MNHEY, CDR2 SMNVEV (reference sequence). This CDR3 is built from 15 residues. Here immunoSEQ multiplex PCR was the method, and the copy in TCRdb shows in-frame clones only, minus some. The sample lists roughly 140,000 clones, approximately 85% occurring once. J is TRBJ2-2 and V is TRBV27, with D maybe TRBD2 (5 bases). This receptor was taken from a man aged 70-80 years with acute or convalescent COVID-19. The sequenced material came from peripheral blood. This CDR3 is CASSPNGRGTGELFF. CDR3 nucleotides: TGTGCCAGCAGCCCAAACGGCCGAGGGACCGGGGAGCTGTTTTTT.